Listed below are T cell receptor beta chains from one sample, sequenced in a study of T cell responses to AZD1222 COVID-19 vaccine. Assay: immunoSEQ multiplex PCR; the TCRdb copy retains only in-frame clones and omits some. The table records about 60,000 clones, roughly 84% of them present only once. Sequencing was performed on peripheral blood, taken on day 0 of AZD1222 vaccination. These receptors all stem from an adult in good health. Both conserved end residues are part of each CDR3. A D gene is named only where the DNA matches it firmly. Clone size is shown for a subset of rows, as once, few, many or a class of expanded clone.

j_call v_call clone_size d_call cdr3_aa cdr3_nt
TRBJ2-7 TRBV7-8 once NA CASSNHAYEQYF TGTGCCAGCAGCAATCATGCCTACGAGCAGTACTTC
TRBJ1-4 TRBV9 NA NA CASSPQDIGLNEKLFF TGTGCCAGCAGCCCCCAGGACATCGGCCTAAATGAAAAACTGTTTTTT
TRBJ1-6 TRBV2 NA NA CASRRIVGGHSPLHF TGTGCCAGCCGGCGGATCGTGGGGGGCCATTCACCCCTCCACTTT
TRBJ2-1 TRBV12-5 NA TRBD2 CASGLFGGAGNEQFF TGTGCTAGTGGTTTGTTCGGGGGGGCCGGTAATGAGCAGTTCTTC
TRBJ1-5 TRBV3-1/TRBV3-2 NA TRBD1 CASSPRDRGNQPQHF TGTGCCAGCAGCCCGAGGGACAGGGGGAATCAGCCCCAGCATTTT
TRBJ2-7 TRBV5-1 few NA CASSLLKGSSHEQYF TGCGCCAGCAGCTTGTTAAAGGGTTCGAGCCACGAGCAGTACTTC
TRBJ2-7 TRBV6-5 NA TRBD2 CASSYAGGRSEQYF TGTGCCAGCAGTTATGCGGGGGGACGGAGCGAGCAGTACTTC
TRBJ1-2 TRBV24-1 NA TRBD1 CATSDGDSYGYTF TGTGCCACCAGTGATGGGGACAGCTATGGCTACACCTTC
TRBJ2-1 TRBV3-1/TRBV3-2 NA NA CASSQGGRYNEQFF TGTGCCAGCAGCCAAGGGGGACGGTACAATGAGCAGTTCTTC
TRBJ2-1 TRBV4-2 once NA CASSQEGGSYNEQFF TGTGCCAGCAGCCAAGAGGGGGGCTCCTACAATGAGCAGTTCTTC
TRBJ2-7 TRBV10-1 NA TRBD1 CASSENRQGEKYEQYF TGCGCCAGCAGTGAAAATAGGCAGGGGGAAAAGTACGAGCAGTACTTC
TRBJ1-2 TRBV30 NA NA CAWSEGQLGYGYTF TGTGCCTGGAGTGAGGGACAATTAGGCTATGGCTACACCTTC
TRBJ2-7 TRBV3-1/TRBV3-2 once NA CASSPQGYEQYF TGTGCCAGCAGCCCCCAAGGGTACGAGCAGTACTTC
TRBJ1-4 TRBV18 NA NA CASSLALGNEKLFF TGTGCCAGCTCACTCGCACTTGGGAATGAAAAACTGTTTTTT
TRBJ1-3 TRBV19 NA NA CASSLAGLTGNTIYF TGTGCCAGTAGTCTAGCAGGGTTGACTGGAAACACCATATATTTT
TRBJ1-6 TRBV19 NA NA CASSGAPRSSPLHF TGTGCCAGTAGTGGTGCACCCAGGAGTTCACCCCTCCACTTT
TRBJ1-2 TRBV7-9 NA NA CASSRFREGTNYGYTF TGTGCCAGCAGCCGATTCCGGGAGGGCACTAACTATGGCTACACCTTC
TRBJ1-5 TRBV2 NA NA CASSETRGASQHF TGTGCCAGCAGTGAAACCCGGGGGGCTTCCCAGCATTTT
TRBJ1-1 TRBV2 NA NA CAASKLTRHTEAFF TGTGCCGCCAGCAAACTAACTCGGCACACTGAAGCTTTCTTT
TRBJ1-5 TRBV10-3 NA TRBD1 CAITQDRDGQPQHF TGTGCCATCACCCAGGACAGGGATGGTCAGCCCCAGCATTTT
TRBJ2-3 TRBV7-2 NA NA CASSSRVSTDTQYF TGTGCCAGCAGCTCGAGGGTTAGCACAGATACGCAGTATTTT
TRBJ2-7 TRBV18 NA TRBD1 CASSRTGGESYEQYF TGTGCCAGCTCCCGTACAGGGGGAGAGAGCTACGAGCAGTACTTC
TRBJ2-7 TRBV27 NA NA CASRARAYSYEQYF TGTGCCAGCAGGGCCCGGGCCTACTCCTACGAGCAGTACTTC
TRBJ2-3 TRBV4-1 NA NA CASSHLGETDTQYF TGCGCCAGCAGCCACCTAGGGGAGACAGATACGCAGTATTTT
TRBJ1-6 TRBV9 NA NA CASSEGADSSYNSPLHF TGTGCCAGCAGCGAAGGTGCCGACAGCTCCTATAATTCACCCCTCCACTTT